Following are 14 T cell receptor beta chains from one sample sequenced in a study of T cell responses to AZD1222 COVID-19 vaccine. Libraries were prepared by immunoSEQ multiplex PCR; TCRdb keeps only in-frame clonotypes and omits some of them. The table records around 100,000 clones, 90% to 95% of them present only once. The input for sequencing was peripheral blood, taken on day 0 of AZD1222 vaccination. Source of these receptors: an adult in good health.

The chain carries TRBV9 and TRBJ1-6, with unresolved D. Trimming left V 0 bases short and J 6 bases short, with 13 bases between. CDR3 length equals 16 residues. Germline CDR1 and CDR2: SGDLS and YYNGEE. The DNA for the CDR3 is TGTGCCAGCAGCGTAGAGGGTACAGACTCTAATTCACCCCTCCACTTT. Its translation is CASSVEGTDSNSPLHF.

This chain uses TRBV19 with TRBJ1-1; the D is unclear. The CDR3 is 14 amino acids. With 1 base removed from V and 1 base from J, the gap between germline ends came to 7 bases. The germline gives CDR1 LNHDA, CDR2 SQIVND (reference sequence). The CDR3 DNA reads as TGTGCCAGTAGTATAGTGTCCGGGAACACTGAAGCTTTCTTT. Amino acid sequence: CASSIVSGNTEAFF.

The chain employs TRBV28 and TRBJ1-2; D is unclear. Deletions cut 2 bases from V and 14 bases from J, with 12 bases between. Germline V gene sequence: CDR1 MDHEN, CDR2 SYDVKM. This CDR3 region has 11 residues. The CDR3 here is CASSLRQVWTF. As DNA, the CDR3 is TGTGCCAGCAGTTTAAGGCAGGTCTGGACCTTC.

The V gene is TRBV18, the J gene TRBJ1-2, with unresolved D. Germline-derived CDR1 and CDR2 are KGHSH and LQKENI. Trimming removed 3 bases at V and 5 bases at J, with 13 bases between. This CDR3 region has 14 residues. The CDR3 DNA reads TGTGCCAGCTCACCTTTGTCATCAGATTATGGCTACACCTTC. It encodes CASSPLSSDYGYTF.

This chain joins TRBV30 and TRBJ2-7; a possible D gene is TRBD2 (6 bases). CDR1 GTSNPN and CDR2 SVGIG come from the germline V gene (reference sequence). This CDR3 spans 16 amino acids. The V and J ends lost 3 bases and 2 bases respectively, with 20 bases between them. In nucleotides, the CDR3 is TGTGCCTGGAGAAGTTGGGCCGTTAGCGGTGCCTACGAGCAGTACTTC. Its protein is CAWRSWAVSGAYEQYF.

A word on this clone: At one end, the junction sequence differs from germline, possibly due to a read error. The chain is built from TRBV15 and TRBJ1-4; 8 positions match TRBD1. CDR1 LNHNV and CDR2 YYDKDF come from the germline V gene (reference sequence). The CDR3 spans 14 residues. The CDR3 sequence is CATSRDRGNEKLFF. CDR3 in DNA: TGTGCCACCAGCCGAGACAGGGGAAATGAAAAACTGTTTTTT.

V gene TRBV19 combines with J gene TRBJ1-1; D is unresolved. V was pared by 1 base and J by 1 base, with 7 bases between. The CDR3 contains 14 residues. Germline V gene data show CDR1 as LNHDA and CDR2 as SQIVND (reference sequence). This chain's CDR3 is CASSIGSENTEAFF. DNA for the CDR3: TGTGCCAGTAGTATAGGGTCAGAGAACACTGAAGCTTTCTTT.

This clone occurred once. Other nucleotide sequences in the sample specify the same CDR3. The chain employs TRBV28 and TRBJ1-2; 9 nucleotides agree with TRBD1. In germline, CDR1 is MDHEN, CDR2 SYDVKM. Germline trimming cut 5 bases from V and 2 bases from J; bases unmatched to any gene: 0. The CDR3 runs to 13 residues. The CDR3 coding sequence is TGTGCCAGCAGTGGGACAGGGAACTATGGCTACACCTTC. Translating gives CASSGTGNYGYTF.

V and J are TRBV7-2 and TRBJ2-7; 7 nucleotides match TRBD2. CDR1 is SGHTA, CDR2 FQGNSA, per germline. The CDR3 is made up of 15 amino acids. The V segment lost 4 bases and the J segment 1 base; nucleotides outside the gene matches: 7. The CDR3 DNA sequence: TGTGCCAGCAGCTGGAGGAGGGAGGGATCCTACGAGCAGTACTTC. It is translated as CASSWRREGSYEQYF.

The genes are TRBV18 and TRBJ2-7, with 10 bases lining up with TRBD2. The germline CDR1 and CDR2 sequences are KGHSH and LQKENI. This CDR3 contains 17 residues. Unmatched junction bases numbered 9, after V lost 1 base and J lost 3 bases. CDR3: CASSPLSGGRPDYEQYF. DNA of the CDR3: TGTGCCAGCTCACCACTTAGCGGGGGGCGTCCGGACTACGAGCAGTACTTC.

This chain joins TRBV7-7 and TRBJ1-1; D ambiguous. Germline CDR1 SSHAT, CDR2 FNYEAQ (reference sequence). Deletions cut 6 bases from V and 1 base from J, with 9 bases between. The CDR3 loop spans 13 amino acids. The CDR3 reads CASSSQENTEAFF. CDR3 nucleotide sequence: TGTGCCAGCAGTTCTCAGGAGAACACTGAAGCTTTCTTT.

The chain recombines TRBV5-6 with TRBJ2-7; 7 nucleotides line up with TRBD1. The CDR3 contains 14 residues. Trimming removed 5 bases from V and 1 base from J; junction bases left unmatched: 6. Germline CDR1 reads SGHDT; CDR2 reads YYEEEE. The CDR3 DNA follows: TGTGCCAGCAGTCCCGGGACAGCATCCTACGAGCAGTACTTC. Translating gives CASSPGTASYEQYF.

The gene calls are TRBV2 and TRBJ2-7; TRBD2 matches 10 bases. The germline V gene encodes CDR1 SNHLY and CDR2 FYNNEI. The ends lost 5 bases at V and 0 bases at J; junction bases unmatched: 4. The CDR3 is 15 amino acids. The CDR3 DNA sequence: TGTGCCAGCAGTCTAGCGGGGGTGGACTCCTACGAGCAGTACTTC. Translated: CASSLAGVDSYEQYF.

The chain links TRBV7-6 to TRBJ2-3; D uncertain. The CDR3 loop spans 14 amino acids. Germline-derived CDR1 and CDR2 are SGHVS and FNYEAQ. Between the trimmed V and J ends, which lost 5 bases and 1 base, there was a span of 10 bases. The CDR3 coding sequence is TGTGCCAGCAGCCCGAGTGGGGGCACAGATACGCAGTATTTT. Translation gives CASSPSGGTDTQYF.